The clone carrying this T cell receptor (beta chain) was detected only once. Antigen: not known. The data were obtained in a study of CD4+ T cells in melanoma. General study results and limits: Neoantigen-specific CD4+ T cells in melanoma reportedly had diverse differentiation states. CD8+ T cell, macrophage and B cell function reportedly correlated with neoantigen-specific CD4+ T cells.

V lost 4 bases and J lost 3, with 10 bases in between. The CDR3 loop spans 12 amino acids. Germline V gene lookup returns CDR1 SQVTM and CDR2 ANQGSEA. Generated by immunoSEQ multiplex PCR, the TCRdb table keeps only in-frame clones and is missing some. Of about 16,000 clones detected, around 77% appear once; the ten largest clones hold about 12%. Source material: cells from a culture (not recorded whether cultured in vitro). The V and J genes are TRBV29-1 and TRBJ2-7, with a possible D match to TRBD2 (5 bases). The clonotype comes from a human donor with melanoma. CDR3 in amino acids: CSVADFNYEQYF. In DNA form, the CDR3 reads TGCAGCGTTGCGGACTTCAACTACGAGCAGTACTTC.